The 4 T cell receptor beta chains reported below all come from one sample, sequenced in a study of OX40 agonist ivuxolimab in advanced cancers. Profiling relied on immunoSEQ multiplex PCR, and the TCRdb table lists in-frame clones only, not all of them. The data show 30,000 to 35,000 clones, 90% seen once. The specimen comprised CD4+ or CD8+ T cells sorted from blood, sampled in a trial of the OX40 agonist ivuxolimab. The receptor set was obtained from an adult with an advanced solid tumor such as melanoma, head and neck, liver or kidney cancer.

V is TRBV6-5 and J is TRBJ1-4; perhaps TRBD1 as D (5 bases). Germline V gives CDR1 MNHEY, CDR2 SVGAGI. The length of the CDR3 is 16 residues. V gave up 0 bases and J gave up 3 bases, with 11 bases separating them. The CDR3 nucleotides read TGTGCCAGCAGTTACTCGTACGGGGGGGCTAATGAAAAACTGTTTTTT. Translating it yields CASSYSYGGANEKLFF.

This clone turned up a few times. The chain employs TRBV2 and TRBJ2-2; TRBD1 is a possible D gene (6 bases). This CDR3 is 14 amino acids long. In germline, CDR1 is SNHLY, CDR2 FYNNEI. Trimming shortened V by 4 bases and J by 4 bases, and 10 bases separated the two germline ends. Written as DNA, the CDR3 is TGTGCCAGCAGTGGGGGGCACACCACCGGGGAGCTGTTTTTT. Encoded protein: CASSGGHTTGELFF.

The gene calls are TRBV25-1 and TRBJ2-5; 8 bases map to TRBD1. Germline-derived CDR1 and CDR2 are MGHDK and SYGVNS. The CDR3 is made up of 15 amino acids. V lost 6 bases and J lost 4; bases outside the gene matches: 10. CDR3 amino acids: CASRHRGALRETQYF. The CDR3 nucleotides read TGTGCCAGCAGACACAGGGGGGCCCTAAGAGAGACCCAGTACTTC.

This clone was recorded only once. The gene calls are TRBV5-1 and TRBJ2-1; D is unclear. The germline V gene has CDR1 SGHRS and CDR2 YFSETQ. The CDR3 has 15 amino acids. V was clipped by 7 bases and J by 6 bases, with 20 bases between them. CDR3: CASGASIGFGNEQFF. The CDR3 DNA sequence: TGCGCCAGCGGCGCATCAATAGGTTTCGGCAATGAGCAGTTCTTC.